The entry below describes one TCR beta chain. No cognate antigen has been identified for it. It has no much larger one-base neighbor in the sample; base qualities were not kept. Library preparation used the immunoSEQ multiplex PCR assay. The multiplex PCR relied on a mix of 60 forward primers for TCR Vbeta segments and 13 reverse primers for TCR Jbeta segments. The CDR3 region of rearranged TCR beta genes was amplified from genomic DNA with a multiplex PCR assay. Amplified TCR beta libraries were sequenced as 87-base-pair reads on the Illumina HiSeq System. Processing in the source paper ran as follows. A later analysis tallied around 80 million unique TCR beta chains across the 666 repertoires, and roughly 11 million of those chains were shared by two or more donors. Raw reads were error-corrected and collapsed into unique sequences with a nearest-neighbor algorithm that merged closely related sequences to remove PCR and sequencing errors. Alignment of CDR3 sequences to IMGT reference sequences was used to assign V, D and J gene segments. For a sequence to be retained, a match of at least six nucleotides to both a V gene segment and a J gene segment was required. A rearrangement counted as productive if the CDR3 had no stop codons and remained in frame with V and J, and every other rearrangement counted as non-productive. CDR3 was defined by IMGT convention, running from the second conserved V-encoded cysteine to the conserved J-encoded phenylalanine. The earlier analysis of some 550 of the donors excluded any sequence lacking an unambiguous match to a single V gene segment. In an earlier analysis of approximately 500 of the donors, a V segment was called functional when productive rearrangements were above 56.7%, and segregating when the standard deviation between donors exceeded 5%. A statistical classification framework was built to diagnose cytomegalovirus status from the catalog of TCR beta chain sequences. V and J gene assignment, in a later analysis, came from comparing TCR nucleotide sequences with IMGT/GENE-DB human TR gene sequences. The TCRdist pipeline was used in a later analysis to assign CDR3 sequences and most-parsimonious VDJ recombination scenarios. In a later analysis, each TCR beta chain was defined by its CDR3 amino acid sequence together with its V-gene family, and reads lacking a unique V-gene family were excluded. To address suspected cross-contamination and a sequencing artifact, a later analysis removed several hundred highly shared, low-generation-probability nucleotide sequences. In a later analysis, a clonal expansion index for each public chain was calculated from normalized within-repertoire ranks of inferred template counts. Generation probabilities in a later analysis came from a VDJ recombination model fitted to out-of-frame rearrangements, and those results were checked against IGoR. In a later analysis, TCR-TCR, TCR-HLA and TCR-CMV co-occurrence was scored with hypergeometric tests, and a repertoire-size bias correction was applied to TCR pairs. A later analysis estimated false discovery rates by permuting HLA or CMV assignments 20 times. In a later analysis, co-occurring TCRs were grouped using DBSCAN, with TCRdist sequence similarity added in when clustering inside HLA-allele-positive subsets. Repertoires with fewer than 30,000 or more than 120,000 public chains were left out of co-occurrence clustering, as were five repertoires with anomalous nucleotide sharing. Held by TCRdb, this immuneACCESS table contains in-frame sequences only and omits some clones. Under half of the omission traces to an unresolved V gene where checked; the cause of the rest is unknown. V and J calls and clone size are copied from that table; D and trimming were computed from the DNA. The sample table shows roughly 80,000 clones, and approximately 78% are seen once. The ten most abundant clones make up approximately 3.7% of the sample.

The cohort was made up of approximately 700 healthy bone marrow donors. Cohort members were all nominally healthy when sampled, although unrecorded immune exposures were likely present. The donor tested CMV seronegative, placing the donor among the 350 to 400 seronegative members of the cohort. Every donor gave a peripheral blood sample, and the peripheral blood mononuclear cells from that sample were used for TCR beta sequencing. Genomic DNA extraction from the blood cell samples was performed with the Qiagen DNeasy Blood Extraction Kit. Including cysteine and phenylalanine, the CDR3 has 13 amino acids. Only the CDR3 part of the read is kept: 39 bases, read in frame from the first base. According to the germline V gene (reference sequence), CDR1 reads GTSNPN and CDR2 reads SVGIG. The V end gives up 1 base and the J end 9 bases, leaving 6 bases in the junction not matched to a gene. These data are taken from a study of cytomegalovirus exposure and HLA in healthy donors (dated by TCRdb to the late 2010s). Regarding the complete study: According to an earlier analysis of 550 to 700 of the donors, 200 million or so T cells yielded over 90 million unique TCR beta sequences and more than 250 Gb of sequence data. Of the roughly 430 genotyped donors, over 70% fell in the genetic ancestry cluster associated with self-reported Caucasian donors. The aim of the study was to test whether cataloging public T cell receptors could identify signatures of past pathogen exposure. A later analysis re-analyzed previously published TCR beta repertoires from approximately 670 donors and added high-resolution HLA genotyping to study TCR occurrence patterns. A later genetic analysis used genome-wide SNP genotypes for about three fifths of the 666 donors, treating that subset as a discovery cohort. HLA typing covered class I and class II loci at four-digit resolution. Rather than using new phenotypic data, the later analysis identified candidate immune exposures from TCR beta sequences and from how often those sequences occurred across donors. The study used immunosequencing to profile the T cell repertoires of around 600 subjects and linked those repertoires to cytomegalovirus serostatus. To decide whether each TCR beta V gene segment behaved as functional or pseudogenic, an earlier analysis of nearly 600 of the donors relied on high-throughput TCR beta sequencing. The number of donors typed differed by locus, with roughly 629-640 for A, B, C, DRB1 and DQB1, around 500 for DQA1, 600 to 610 for DPA1, and approximately 470 for DPB1. To predict cytomegalovirus infection status, the study brought together high-throughput TCR immunosequencing, statistical association of individual TCRs with disease status, and machine learning. Roughly 300 gigabases of sequencing data and 70 million to 85 million unique TCR sequences were included in an early release covering 500 to 750 HLA-typed donors. Roughly five DR-DQ haplotypes were handled as single units for association and clustering, since linkage in the cohort was strong. All discovery cohort repertoires had been generated using a single sequencing platform. In addition to the first cohort of 666 subjects, a separate validation cohort of about 120 different subjects was used. Among some 410 genotyped donors of the cohort, an average of about 240,000 unique TCR beta nucleotide sequences were sequenced per donor, roughly 18% of them non-productive. Alongside the repertoire data, information on donor age, sex, ethnicity and CMV serostatus was compiled.

General findings and caveats noted by the study authors: The authors suggested that the approach could potentially be extended to other disease states and immunological phenotypes. In a later analysis, HLA-associated TCR beta chains were found to be more clonally expanded and to have lower generation probabilities than equally common non-associated chains. Some IMGT-functional V segments, including TRBV6-2 and TRBV6-3, could not be distinguished by the 87-base-pair reads and were therefore excluded. An earlier analysis of approximately 590 of the donors showed that most TCR beta V segments appeared in productive rearrangements either about 87% or about 30% of the time, which broadly matched IMGT annotations. Specific HLA alleles were associated with 15,000 to 20,000 TCR beta sequences at a false discovery rate of 0.05 in a later analysis. Because HLA typing was missing for some donors at each locus, association tests included only the typed subset. A cluster of highly shared sequence variants was judged likely to represent a technical artifact of the sequencing pipeline. Linkage disequilibrium might explain the correlated functional status among segregating V segments, but an unknown experimental factor could not be ruled out. The study gave a list of 150 to 200 TCR beta chains associated with cytomegalovirus. Strong co-occurrence of HLA alleles, especially DR and DQ, made assigning TCR associations to individual alleles difficult. According to a later analysis, TCR association rates differed among HLA loci, with DRB1 alleles showing the most associated TCRs and HLA-C alleles showing the fewest. Immune exposure information for the cohort was limited to CMV serostatus. According to a later analysis, most CMV-associated TCR beta chains appeared to be HLA-restricted, and the HLA associations seemed to be driven largely by CMV exposure. In both the original and validation cohorts, the classifier was reported to diagnose cytomegalovirus status with high specificity and sensitivity. V-gene and J-gene trimming of TCR beta chains was associated with a missense DCLRE1C variant in a later genetic analysis, and the association was replicated in an independent cohort. Several of the top co-occurrence clusters appeared to be linked to parvovirus B19, influenza, CMV and Epstein-Barr virus, according to a later analysis. A later genetic analysis reported fewer N-insertions in productive TCRs among donors in an Asian-associated ancestry cluster than the roughly 700-donor mean. Across donors, most TCR sequences were observed very rarely, whereas some public TCRs were present in many individuals. A few of the identified cytomegalovirus-associated TCR beta chains were confirmed in vitro to be specific for cytomegalovirus antigens. In this cohort, only TCR beta chains were sequenced, and detectable features were limited by the absence of alpha or paired-chain data. The earlier analysis of fewer than 750 of the donors excluded roughly 17 rarely observed V segments, including chromosome 9 orphons, because counts were too low. A further reported finding was that TCR beta sequences accurately predicted the HLA-A and HLA-B alleles for most subjects in the first cohort. Roughly uniform sequencing depth across donors was assumed in presence/absence analyses, although this assumption may not hold.

The sequence was obtained from a man in his forties in good health and CMV-seronegative. The chain couples TRBV30 to TRBJ1-5, with 7 bases aligning to TRBD1. The sequencing sample was made of PBMCs. This receptor carries the CDR3 CAWSATTGLPQHF. The nucleotides read TGTGCCTGGAGTGCAACGACAGGGTTGCCCCAGCATTTT.